The clone carrying this TCR beta chain was seen a few times. The entry originates in a study of beta chain features in type 1 diabetes. Every participating donor gave one draw, a heparinised blood sample averaging about 110 mL. Trimming stripped 3 bases from V and 6 bases from J, with 4 bases between. CDR3 length: 11 amino acids. The germline V gene has CDR1 KGHSH and CDR2 LQKENI. Reverse transcription of all isolated RNA meant that expressed TCRB transcripts were sequenced. This table comes from immunoSEQ multiplex PCR, and its TCRdb copy is limited to in-frame clones, with some not included. The sample has about 150,000 clones, roughly 10% seen once; the top ten hold 2% to 2.5%.

This clonotype was obtained from a man aged 18 to 30 in good health. V is TRBV18 and J is TRBJ2-3, with D unresolved. Sample: central memory CD4+ T cells from blood. For the CDR3, the DNA is TGTGCCAGCTCACCGTCCGATACGCAGTATTTT. Protein sequence: CASSPSDTQYF.